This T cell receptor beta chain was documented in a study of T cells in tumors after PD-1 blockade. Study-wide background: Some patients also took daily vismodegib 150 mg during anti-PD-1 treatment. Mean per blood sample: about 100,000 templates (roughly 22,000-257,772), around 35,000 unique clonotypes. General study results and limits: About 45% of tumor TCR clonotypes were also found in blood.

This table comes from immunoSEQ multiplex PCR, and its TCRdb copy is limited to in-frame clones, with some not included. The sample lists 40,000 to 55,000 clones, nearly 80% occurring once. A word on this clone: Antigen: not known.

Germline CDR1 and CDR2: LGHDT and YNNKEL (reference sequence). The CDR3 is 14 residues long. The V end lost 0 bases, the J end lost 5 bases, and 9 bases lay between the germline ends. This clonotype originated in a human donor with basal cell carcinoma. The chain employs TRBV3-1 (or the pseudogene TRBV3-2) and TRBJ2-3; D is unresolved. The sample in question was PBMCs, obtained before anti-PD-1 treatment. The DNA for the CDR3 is TGTGCCAGCAGCCAAGATTTTGGATTAGATACGCAGTATTTT. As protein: CASSQDFGLDTQYF.